This T cell receptor beta chain derives from a study of response to subunit inactivated influenza vaccine. General study results and limits: Authors suggested each seasonal influenza vaccination recruits few new T cells.

In the case of this clonotype: As yet, its antigen is unknown.

Using its own MiXCR run on the RT-PCR reads, TCRdb lists one record per CDR3 protein. The sample consists of about 650,000 distinct CDR3 sequences, 15% to 18% of them appearing once. The CDR3 loop spans 13 amino acids. From germline, CDR1 is MNHNS and CDR2 SASEGT. V and J are TRBV6-1 and TRBJ1-2; D not resolved. The receptor was derived from a man aged 45 to 65 who received an inactivated influenza vaccine. Source: PBMCs from blood, taken roughly 13 days after vaccination. The CDR3 coding sequence is TGTGCAAGCCGCCCCCCGGCGAGATCTGGCTACACCTTC. This sequence encodes CASRPPARSGYTF.